This T cell receptor beta chain originates from a study of shared clonotypes between healthy human individuals. Here immunoSEQ multiplex PCR was the method, and the copy in TCRdb shows in-frame clones only, minus some. The sample has hundreds of thousands of clones; 95% to 98% are singletons. CD45RO negativity and positive selection for CCR7 defined naive CD8 cells, a population that excluded terminally differentiated effector memory CD45RA+ cells. Trimming removed 5 bases at V and 5 bases at J, with 10 bases between. Germline V lookup: CDR1 LNHDA, CDR2 SQIVND (reference sequence). The CDR3 length is 14 residues.

Source material: naive CD8+ T cells sorted from blood. V and J are TRBV19 and TRBJ2-6; D possibly uses TRBD1 or TRBD2 (6 bases each). This TCR came from a man aged 25-45 years in good health. The CDR3 spells CASSSRDRANVLTF. The CDR3 nucleotides are TGTGCCAGTAGTTCGCGGGACAGGGCCAACGTCCTGACTTTC.